A single TCR beta chain is shown here with its context. Its target is unknown. The entry originates in a study of Ad26.COV2.S vaccination and SARS-CoV-2 variants. Turning to the study itself: Trial arm assignment for the donor was COV1001 Ad26.COV2.S. General observations from the study: People who got the vaccine or the placebo had similar non-spike TCR breadth.

As to treatment: some 19 received Ad26.COV2.S at low or high dose, single or two shots; roughly five received placebo; per-sample allocation not given. Collection of the samples took place on day 63 after the first injection of vaccine or placebo. Donor was an adult aged 18-55 years in Boston. The CDR3 is 15 amino acids. CDR1 GTSNPN and CDR2 SVGIG come from the germline V gene (reference sequence). Trimming cost V 0 bases and J 4 bases, with 10 bases left between them. Sequencing was performed with immunoSEQ multiplex PCR; in TCRdb, only in-frame clones are kept and a portion is missing. Of about 400,000 clones listed, around 82% were seen once; the top ten hold more than 7%.

The input for sequencing was peripheral blood, taken in a trial of Ad26.COV2.S vaccine versus placebo. The source of this sequence is a person between 18 and 65 years old who received the Ad26.COV2.S COVID-19 vaccine or a placebo. The rearrangement links TRBV30 to TRBJ1-6; D not certain. The CDR3: CAWSVLTAYNSPLHF. DNA for the CDR3: TGTGCCTGGAGTGTACTGACGGCTTATAATTCACCCCTCCACTTT.